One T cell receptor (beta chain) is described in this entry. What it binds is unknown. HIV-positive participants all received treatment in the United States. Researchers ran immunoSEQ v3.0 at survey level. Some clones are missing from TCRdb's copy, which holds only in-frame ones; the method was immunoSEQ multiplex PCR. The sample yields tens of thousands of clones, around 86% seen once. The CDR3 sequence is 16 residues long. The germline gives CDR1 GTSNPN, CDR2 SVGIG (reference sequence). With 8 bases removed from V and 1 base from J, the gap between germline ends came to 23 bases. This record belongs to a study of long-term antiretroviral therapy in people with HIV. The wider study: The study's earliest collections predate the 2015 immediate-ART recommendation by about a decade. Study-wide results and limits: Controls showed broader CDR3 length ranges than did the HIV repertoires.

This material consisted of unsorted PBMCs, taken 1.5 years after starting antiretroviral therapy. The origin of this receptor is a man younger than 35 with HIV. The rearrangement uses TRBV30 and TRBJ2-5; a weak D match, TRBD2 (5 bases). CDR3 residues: CAGVLEGRPVQETQYF. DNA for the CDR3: TGTGCCGGGGTGCTTGAGGGCCGCCCCGTCCAAGAGACCCAGTACTTC.